The 23 T cell receptor beta chains in this list originate from one sample, sequenced in a study of blood T cell repertoires in COVID-19. Clones were read by immunoSEQ multiplex PCR, and TCRdb kept only the in-frame ones, dropping some. The sample consists of some 220,000 clones, about 83% of them appearing once. The sequenced sample consisted of peripheral blood. Receptors were obtained from a human donor in a cohort sampled during active COVID-19.

The rearrangement links TRBV19 to TRBJ1-4; D ambiguous. The CDR3 is 14 amino acids. Trimming pared 4 bases from V and 4 bases from J, leaving 10 bases between. Germline CDR1 LNHDA, CDR2 SQIVND (reference sequence). CDR3 in amino acids: CASSTSTVNEKLFF. Here the CDR3 DNA reads TGTGCCAGTAGTACCTCAACAGTTAATGAAAAACTGTTTTTT.

This chain connects TRBV7-2 to TRBJ2-2; D ambiguous. Deletions cut 2 bases from V and 2 bases from J, with 6 bases between. Per germline, CDR1 SGHTA and CDR2 FQGNSA. The CDR3 length is 14 residues. This CDR3 reads CASSLPINTGELFF. For the CDR3, the DNA is TGTGCCAGCAGCTTACCTATTAACACCGGGGAGCTGTTTTTT.

This rearrangement joins TRBV28 to TRBJ2-7, with TRBD2 matching 8 bases. Germline CDR1 and CDR2: MDHEN and SYDVKM. This CDR3 comprises 15 residues. Losses at the gene ends were 5 bases for V and 5 bases for J; bases not matched to a gene: 11. CDR3 loop: CASSETLAARHEQYF. CDR3 bases: TGTGCCAGCAGTGAAACACTAGCGGCCCGACACGAGCAGTACTTC.

The chain employs TRBV6-6 and TRBJ2-2; the D gene is possibly TRBD2 (5 bases). The V gene's germline CDR1 is MNHNY and CDR2 SVGAGI (reference sequence). V lost 2 bases to trimming and J lost 4 bases, with 5 bases between them. This CDR3 is built from 13 residues. DNA for the CDR3: TGTGCCAGCAGTTACGAGGGCACCGGGGAGCTGTTTTTT. Encoded protein: CASSYEGTGELFF.

The genes are TRBV10-1 and TRBJ2-1, with a possible D match to TRBD1 (5 bases). The CDR3 is made up of 14 amino acids. Germline lookup yields CDR1 WNHNN and CDR2 SYGVQD (reference sequence). V lost 2 bases and J lost 6, with 11 bases in between. The CDR3, as DNA: TGCGCCAGCAGTGAGAATAAGGGGATCAATGAGCAGTTCTTC. It encodes CASSENKGINEQFF.

The J gene is TRBJ1-2, the V gene TRBV5-4, with TRBD1 matching 9 bases. There are 17 residues in the CDR3. After removal of 6 bases from V and 2 bases from J, the junction contained 14 bases not matched to a gene. CDR1 is SGHNT, CDR2 YYREEE, per germline (reference sequence). The CDR3 protein is CASTTDVLGQGNYGYTF. Here the CDR3 DNA reads TGTGCCAGCACTACGGATGTTCTGGGACAGGGAAACTATGGCTACACCTTC.

V is TRBV27 and J is TRBJ2-5; no definite D call. Trimming stripped 4 bases from V and 2 bases from J, with 11 bases between. The CDR3 runs to 14 residues. The germline gives CDR1 MNHEY, CDR2 SMNVEV (reference sequence). CDR3 bases: TGTGCCAGCAGTTCAATCGGGTATCAAGAGACCCAGTACTTC. Protein product: CASSSIGYQETQYF.

The rearrangement links TRBV27 to TRBJ2-3, with D perhaps TRBD2 (5 bases). CDR1 and CDR2 from the germline V gene are MNHEY and SMNVEV (reference sequence). Trimming stripped 10 bases from V and 0 bases from J, with 17 bases between. The CDR3 runs 15 residues. The CDR3 DNA follows: TGTGCCACCGGGCGGGCGGGCCTGAGCACAGATACGCAGTATTTT. This gives the protein CATGRAGLSTDTQYF.

This chain connects TRBV3-1 (or the pseudogene TRBV3-2) to TRBJ2-1; TRBD2 matches at 14 bases. This CDR3 is 16 amino acids long. Per the germline V gene, CDR1 is LGHDT and CDR2 is YNNKEL (reference sequence). Trimming at V came to 2 bases and at J to 7 bases, leaving 4 bases not matched to a gene. The CDR3 spells CASSQPGTSGSNEQFF. The CDR3 DNA reads TGTGCCAGCAGCCAACCAGGGACTAGCGGGAGTAATGAGCAGTTCTTC.

The rearrangement uses TRBV6-5 and TRBJ1-3; tentative D call: TRBD1 (6 bases). V gave up 6 bases and J gave up 5 bases, with 8 bases separating them. The CDR3 totals 12 residues. The germline V gene has CDR1 MNHEY and CDR2 SVGAGI. CDR3 sequence: CASSQGRNTIYF. The CDR3 DNA follows: TGTGCCAGCAGCCAGGGGCGAAACACCATATATTTT.

The V gene is TRBV28, the J gene TRBJ1-2, with D possibly being TRBD1 (6 bases). This CDR3 is 15 amino acids long. Per germline, CDR1 MDHEN and CDR2 SYDVKM. V was cut by 8 bases and J by 4 bases, with 20 bases left in between. The CDR3 DNA sequence: TGTGCCAGCGTAAGCAGGGGCTCGGTTAGCTATGGCTACACCTTC. Translated: CASVSRGSVSYGYTF.

The table lists this clone with a few counts. This chain uses TRBV4-2 with TRBJ2-1, with a tentative D call TRBD2 (5 bases). The CDR3 has 15 residues. The V and J ends lost 1 base and 7 bases respectively, with 14 bases between them. Germline CDR1 and CDR2: LGHNA and YNFKEQ. For the CDR3, the DNA is TGTGCCAGCAGCCAAGCTGCCACCTCGGGGAATGAGCAGTTCTTC. This codes for CASSQAATSGNEQFF.

This rearrangement joins TRBV5-1 to TRBJ1-1; D may be TRBD1 (5 bases). The germline V and J ends were trimmed by 4 bases and 7 bases, with 17 bases remaining between them. Looked up from germline, CDR1 is SGHRS and CDR2 is YFSETQ. The CDR3 is 14 amino acids. In DNA form, the CDR3 reads TGCGCCAGCAGCCAAAGGGAGGGGCTCGGTGAAGCTTTCTTT. Translated: CASSQREGLGEAFF.

The rearrangement joins TRBV24-1 to TRBJ2-1, with unresolved D. CDR1 KGHDR and CDR2 SFDVKD come from the germline V gene. V lost 1 base to trimming and J lost 4 bases, with 4 bases between them. This CDR3 spans 13 amino acids. The CDR3 sequence: CATSDFRYNEQFF. CDR3 DNA sequence: TGTGCCACCAGTGATTTCCGGTACAATGAGCAGTTCTTC.

This clone appeared a few times. This chain links TRBV18 with TRBJ1-1; TRBD1 is a possible D gene (6 bases). Trimming removed 5 bases from V and 6 bases from J, with 22 bases in between. Germline assignment: CDR1 KGHSH and CDR2 LQKENI. CDR3 length: 16 amino acids. The DNA of the CDR3 is TGTGCCAGCTCAGAGAGCAGCCTGCGGGAGGGGGCTGAAGCTTTCTTT. Amino acids: CASSESSLREGAEAFF.

The chain couples TRBV5-6 to TRBJ2-5; D gene unclear. The length of the CDR3 is 13 residues. Germline V gene sequence: CDR1 SGHDT, CDR2 YYEEEE. V lost 1 base and J 4 bases, leaving 8 bases between the germline ends. The CDR3 nucleotides are TGTGCCAGCAGCTTGCCCGGTCCAGAGACCCAGTACTTC. This gives the protein CASSLPGPETQYF.

The chain recombines TRBV2 with TRBJ2-3, with no clear D. The CDR3 length is 14 residues. The germline V gene encodes CDR1 SNHLY and CDR2 FYNNEI. V was pared by 1 base and J by 2 bases, with 7 bases between. The CDR3 here is CASSEVQITDTQYF. CDR3 sequence (DNA): TGTGCCAGCAGTGAAGTTCAGATCACAGATACGCAGTATTTT. The variable domain in full, completed from reference TRBV2 and TRBJ2-3, reads EPEVTQTPSHQVTQMGQEVILRCVPISNHLYFYWYRQILGQKVEFLVSFYNNEISEKSEIFDDQFSVERPDGSNFTLKIRSTKLEDSAMYFCASSEVQITDTQYFGPGTRLTVL.

The gene calls are TRBV19 and TRBJ1-5; possible D gene TRBD1, 5 bases. Germline V gene data show CDR1 as LNHDA and CDR2 as SQIVND (reference sequence). Trimming shortened V by 5 bases and J by 4 bases, and 12 bases separated the two germline ends. This CDR3 has 14 amino acids. As DNA, the CDR3 is TGTGCCAGTAGTTTTACAGGTAGGAATCAGCCCCAGCATTTT. The encoded protein is CASSFTGRNQPQHF. Complete variable domain (other parts from reference TRBV19 and TRBJ1-5): DGGITQSPKYLFRKEGQNVTLSCEQNLNHDAMYWYRQDPGQGLRLIYYSQIVNDFQKGDIAEGYSVSREKKESFPLTVTSAQKNPTAFYLCASSFTGRNQPQHFGDGTRLSIL.

This chain joins TRBV11-2 and TRBJ1-4; D not certain. The V gene lost 5 bases and the J gene lost 7 bases, with 14 bases spanning the gap. Germline CDR1 is SGHAT and CDR2 is FQNNGV. CDR3 length: 14 residues. Written as DNA, the CDR3 is TGTGCCAGCAGCAACGACATGCTCTTTGAAAAACTGTTTTTT. Translation gives CASSNDMLFEKLFF.

The sample holds one count of this clone. The chain links TRBV3-1 (or the pseudogene TRBV3-2) to TRBJ2-7; 8 bases align to TRBD2. Unmatched junction bases numbered 2, after V lost 1 base and J lost 3 bases. The CDR3 length is 14 residues. The germline gives CDR1 LGHDT, CDR2 YNNKEL (reference sequence). CDR3 nucleotides: TGTGCCAGCAGCCAAGGGGGACTAGACTACGAGCAGTACTTC. It is translated as CASSQGGLDYEQYF.

The genes are TRBV5-4 and TRBJ2-3, with 8 bases that match TRBD1. Trimming at V came to 4 bases and at J to 4 bases, leaving 8 bases not matched to a gene. Germline CDR1 reads SGHNT; CDR2 reads YYREEE (reference sequence). This CDR3 region has 15 residues. CDR3 in amino acids: CASSPPRTGSDTQYF. For the CDR3, the DNA is TGTGCCAGCAGCCCCCCTCGGACAGGGTCAGATACGCAGTATTTT.

This clone was picked up many times. The chain recombines TRBV6-6 with TRBJ2-2, with no clear D. Trimming took 7 bases from V and 3 from J, leaving 6 bases between them. CDR3 length equals 12 residues. Germline CDR1 and CDR2: MNHNY and SVGAGI (reference sequence). The CDR3 region is CASNSYTGELFF. DNA of the CDR3: TGTGCCAGCAATTCTTACACCGGGGAGCTGTTTTTT.

The chain uses TRBV27 and TRBJ1-1, with D perhaps TRBD1 (6 bases). V was shortened by 4 bases and J by 6 bases, with 12 bases between the two germline ends. The germline gives CDR1 MNHEY, CDR2 SMNVEV (reference sequence). This CDR3 has 13 amino acids. For the CDR3, the DNA is TGTGCCAGCAGTTCGCACTACAGGGCTGAAGCTTTCTTT. It translates to CASSSHYRAEAFF.